These T cell receptor beta chains were read from a single sample in a study of long-term antiretroviral therapy in people with HIV. Repertoires were generated with immunoSEQ multiplex PCR, while TCRdb's copy carries only in-frame clones and drops some. The sample lists about 36,000 clones, roughly 80% occurring once. Sequencing was performed on unsorted PBMCs, taken 3.4 years after starting antiretroviral therapy. These receptor sequences come from a man aged 30 to 39 with HIV. The CDR3 runs from the conserved cysteine through the conserved F or W. The order of the fields is clone size, V gene, D gene, J gene, CDR3 DNA, CDR3 protein. D genes are given only for firm matches. Clone size is shown for a subset of rows, as once, few, many or a class of expanded clone.

>-|TRBV9|-|TRBJ2-3
TGTGCCAGCAGCCCAGAGGCAACAGATACGCAGTATTTT
CASSPEATDTQYF
>-|TRBV20-1|-|TRBJ2-7
TGCAGTGCTAGCGACCACGAGCAGTACTTC
CSASDHEQYF
>few|TRBV11-3|TRBD2|TRBJ2-2
TGTGCCAGCAGCCGCGGAGGACTAGCGGGTCCCGGGGAGCTGTTTTTT
CASSRGGLAGPGELFF
>-|TRBV28|TRBD2|TRBJ2-1
TGTGCCAGCAGTCCCTTATGCCTAGCGGGCTCCTACAATGAGCAGTTCTTC
CASSPLCLAGSYNEQFF
>-|TRBV6-6|TRBD2|TRBJ2-2
TGTGCCAGCAGCCCAGCGGGAGGGTTATCCGGGGAGCTGTTTTTT
CASSPAGGLSGELFF
>once|TRBV5-6|TRBD1|TRBJ2-3
TGTGCCAGCAGCGGGACAGGGGGCACAGATACGCAGTATTTT
CASSGTGGTDTQYF
>once|TRBV5-1|TRBD1|TRBJ2-3
TGCGCCAGCAGGGACCGGACAGGGTTTACAGATACGCAGTATTTT
CASRDRTGFTDTQYF
>-|TRBV5-1|TRBD2|TRBJ2-7
TGCGCCAGCAGCCCAGCGGGAGGGCCCTACGAGCAGTACTTC
CASSPAGGPYEQYF
>few|TRBV28|TRBD1|TRBJ1-5
TGTGCCAGCAGTTTATCCTCGACAGGGAGAGCCCAGCATTTT
CASSLSSTGRAQHF
>-|TRBV18|-|TRBJ2-1
TGTGCCAGCTCACCCTCGCGAGGGGAGGGGGGTGAGCAGTTCTTC
CASSPSRGEGGEQFF
>-|TRBV6-5|TRBD1|TRBJ1-1
TGTGCCAGCAGTCAGGCAGGGGGAGGCACTGAAGCTTTCTTT
CASSQAGGGTEAFF
>-|TRBV30|-|TRBJ2-7
TGTGCCTGGAGTATGGACTCCTACGAGCAGTACTTC
CAWSMDSYEQYF
>-|TRBV7-3|-|TRBJ2-3
TGTGCCAGCAGCTCACAGGGACTGGAGGCTACGCAGTATTTT
CASSSQGLEATQYF
>-|TRBV2|-|TRBJ2-7
TGTGCCACTAAGGAGGTCTTAAGCTCCTACGAGCAGTACTTC
CATKEVLSSYEQYF
>-|TRBV18|TRBD1|TRBJ2-7
TGTGCCAGCTCACCAAGGACAGGGATGAGCTCCTACGAGCAGTACTTC
CASSPRTGMSSYEQYF
>-|TRBV5-6|-|TRBJ2-7
TGTGCCAGCAGCTTGGGAGGCAGCTCCTACGAGCAGTACTTC
CASSLGGSSYEQYF
>-|TRBV19|TRBD1|TRBJ2-7
TGTGCCACCAAGGGACAGGGGGATTCCTACGAGCAGTACTTC
CATKGQGDSYEQYF
>-|TRBV7-2|TRBD1|TRBJ1-1
TGTGCCAGCAGCCCCGGACAGGGGATAGGGGCAGCTTTCTTT
CASSPGQGIGAAFF
>-|TRBV5-1|-|TRBJ2-2
TGCGCCAGCTCGCAGGGAATGAACACCGGGGAGCTGTTTTTT
CASSQGMNTGELFF
>-|TRBV5-4|-|TRBJ2-7
TGTGCCAGCAGCTTGGAGGGGGACTACTACGAGCAGTACTTC
CASSLEGDYYEQYF
>-|TRBV18|-|TRBJ2-1
TGTGCCAGCTCACCACCGCTCCGTGAGCAGTTCTTC
CASSPPLREQFF
>-|TRBV29-1|-|TRBJ2-5
TGCAGCGTTGGCCGCGTAGAGACCCAGTACTTC
CSVGRVETQYF
>few|TRBV9|-|TRBJ2-1
TGTGCCAGCAGCGTAACGCCTGGATGGAACAATGAGCAGTTCTTC
CASSVTPGWNNEQFF
>-|TRBV7-2|TRBD2|TRBJ2-1
TGTGCCAGCAGCCGAAGCGGGATTGAGCAGTTCTTC
CASSRSGIEQFF
>-|TRBV29-1|TRBD2|TRBJ2-7
TGCAGCGTTGAAGACGCCCGGGGACTATCCTACGAGCAGTACTTC
CSVEDARGLSYEQYF
>-|TRBV4-3|TRBD2|TRBJ2-7
TGCGCCAGCAGTCAAGGACTAGAGTTGAACGAGCAGTACTTC
CASSQGLELNEQYF
>-|TRBV6-5|-|TRBJ2-3
TGTGCCAGCAGGTCGGACGACGCTAGCACAGATACGCAGTATTTT
CASRSDDASTDTQYF
>-|TRBV6-1|TRBD2|TRBJ2-7
TGTGCCAGCAGCCTGGATGGGGGGACTACTTACGAGCAGTACTTC
CASSLDGGTTYEQYF
>-|TRBV5-5|-|TRBJ2-2
TGTGCCAGCAGCCCCTGGGGTGGGGAGCTGTTTTTT
CASSPWGGELFF
>once|TRBV9|-|TRBJ2-5
TGTGCCAGCAGCGTAGCTTGGAGAGTGGAGACCCAGTACTTC
CASSVAWRVETQYF
>-|TRBV9|-|TRBJ2-5
TGTGCCAGCAGCGTAGGTTCTAGAAAAGAGACCCAGTACTTC
CASSVGSRKETQYF
>-|TRBV29-1|-|TRBJ2-1
TGCAGCGTTGGGGCGAAACCAGGCTTCTCCTACAATGAGCAGTTCTTC
CSVGAKPGFSYNEQFF
>-|TRBV5-6|TRBD1|TRBJ2-7
TGTGCCAGTTACCGGGACAGGCTTGGCGAGCAGTACTTC
CASYRDRLGEQYF
>once|TRBV19|-|TRBJ2-7
TGTGCCAGACCCCGGGGCAGGGCCTCCGAGCAGTACTTC
CARPRGRASEQYF
>-|TRBV4-3|-|TRBJ1-1
TGCGCCAGCAGCCAAAGCCAGGGGCCGGTGATCACTGAAGCTTTCTTT
CASSQSQGPVITEAFF